The clone carrying this T cell receptor beta chain is labeled as medium-sized (0.01 to 0.1%). Its matching antigen is unknown. The study co-extracted DNA and RNA from around 20-30 mg of unsorted bulk tissue. A constant-region primer primed TCR beta cDNA synthesis from 400 to 550 ng of total RNA. A slightly modified ARM-PCR protocol with three nested multiplex PCR rounds produced these TCR beta libraries. TRBV1-TRBV30 forward and Cbeta reverse primers drove the first two roughly 10-cycle rounds. In TCRdb, the multiplex PCR reads were re-called with MiXCR into one record per CDR3 protein. The sample contains 80,000 or so distinct CDR3 sequences, 71% of which appear only once. Trimming cost V 5 bases and J 6 bases, with 8 bases left between them. The CDR3 is 13 amino acids. Germline V gene sequence: CDR1 SGHAT, CDR2 FQNNGV. This sample was included in a study of tumor-infiltrating lymphocytes in primary liver carcinoma. Study summary: The patients included men and women who were aged 30 to 69 years. Tumors, staged T1-T3 N0M0, spanned about 4 to 11 cm. Study conclusions and caveats: Relative to blood, tumors carried a significantly larger fraction of the repertoire in their top 250 clones (p = 0.039). Only about 7-24% of top clones were detected in each of the five tumor regions.

The chain joins TRBV11-2 to TRBJ1-6; D not resolved. Sequenced material: liver tumor tissue from sampling region 4. Indicated subset: tumor region T4, right-lateral pole. This clonotype was obtained from a woman aged 60-75 years with primary liver carcinoma and hepatitis B virus infection. The chain's CDR3 is CASSLTSNSPLHF. CDR3 coding DNA: TGTGCCAGCAGCCTAACGTCTAATTCACCCCTCCACTTT.